The rows below give T cell receptor beta chains drawn from one sample of a study of OX40 agonist ivuxolimab in advanced cancers. The method was immunoSEQ multiplex PCR; TCRdb's version includes in-frame clones alone and lacks a portion of them. In the table there are tens of thousands of clones, roughly four fifths of which are singletons. The material sequenced was CD4+ or CD8+ T cells sorted from blood, taken in a trial of the OX40 agonist ivuxolimab. Receptors originate from an adult with an advanced solid tumor such as melanoma, head and neck, liver or kidney cancer. The CDR3 runs from the conserved cysteine through the conserved F or W. D genes are given only for firm matches. Clone size, where shown, is once, few, many, or a class for clones that have expanded.

D	size	J	V	DNA	CDR3
TRBD1	-	TRBJ1-2	TRBV4-1	TGCGCCAGCAGCCAAGCGACAGGGGGCGTTGGCTATGGCTACACCTTC	CASSQATGGVGYGYTF
-	-	TRBJ2-5	TRBV10-1	TGCGCCAGCAGTGAGTCTCCTAGTCGGGAGACCCAGTACTTC	CASSESPSRETQYF
TRBD1	-	TRBJ1-5	TRBV27	TGTGCCAGCAGGTGGGGGACAGGGGGAGATCAGCCCCAGCATTTT	CASRWGTGGDQPQHF
TRBD2	-	TRBJ2-1	TRBV7-6	TGTGCCAGCAGCTTAGGGACTAGTTATCGAGTTAATGAGCAGTTCTTC	CASSLGTSYRVNEQFF
-	few	TRBJ1-2	TRBV15	TGTGCCACCAGCCCCCGAGGCGGAGTAAACTATGGCTACACCTTC	CATSPRGGVNYGYTF
-	-	TRBJ2-5	TRBV5-8	TGTGCCAGCAGCCTTTTAGGGGAAGAGACCCAGTACTTC	CASSLLGEETQYF
-	few	TRBJ1-5	TRBV9	TGTGCCAGCAGCGTAGGCGCGAGTAGCAATCAGCCCCAGCATTTT	CASSVGASSNQPQHF
TRBD2	-	TRBJ2-1	TRBV4-1	TGCGCCAGCCGACAGGGGACTAGCGGGATCAATGAGCAGTTCTTC	CASRQGTSGINEQFF
-	-	TRBJ2-7	TRBV7-9	TGTGCCAGCAGCTTACCCTTGGACCCATCCTACGAGCAGTACTTC	CASSLPLDPSYEQYF
-	-	TRBJ2-3	TRBV9	TGTGCCAGCAGCGTAGCTCACAGATCAACTAGCACAGATACGCAGTATTTT	CASSVAHRSTSTDTQYF
TRBD2	-	TRBJ2-5	TRBV7-2	TGTGCCAGCAGCCAAGGACTAGCGGAAGAGACCCAGTACTTC	CASSQGLAEETQYF
-	-	TRBJ1-1	TRBV15	TGTGCCACCCGGCCGGATTTGAACACTGAAGCTTTCTTT	CATRPDLNTEAFF
TRBD1	-	TRBJ2-7	TRBV5-1	TGCGCCAGCAGCCCGAAGGGACAGGGACCCTCCTACGAGCAGTACTTC	CASSPKGQGPSYEQYF
-	-	TRBJ1-1	TRBV7-9	TGTGCCAGCAGCCTGACAGCGTTGAACACTGAAGCTTTCTTT	CASSLTALNTEAFF
TRBD1	once	TRBJ2-7	TRBV4-2	TGTGCCAGCAGCCAAGGTATAGGGGGCATCTACGAGCAGTACTTC	CASSQGIGGIYEQYF
TRBD2	-	TRBJ2-1	TRBV7-9	TGTGCCAGCAGCCCTGCGACTAGCGGGAGGGCCAATGAGCAGTTCTTC	CASSPATSGRANEQFF
-	-	TRBJ2-7	TRBV27	TGTGCCAGCAGTCTCTCCCGACAGACTAGCTCCTACGAGCAGTACTTC	CASSLSRQTSSYEQYF
TRBD2	-	TRBJ2-1	TRBV5-1	TGCGCCAGCAGCTTGGCCGGGACTAGCGGGGACCCTTACAATGAGCAGTTCTTC	CASSLAGTSGDPYNEQFF
-	-	TRBJ1-1	TRBV5-6	TGTGCCAGCAGCTCAGGGACGGGAGTTTTGAGGGCTTTCTTT	CASSSGTGVLRAFF
TRBD2	-	TRBJ2-4	TRBV27	TGTGCCAGCAGGGTGACGCGGGGGGTGGGCATTCAGTACTTC	CASRVTRGVGIQYF
-	-	TRBJ2-1	TRBV9	TGTGCCAGCAGCGTAGAGGCAGGCTCCTACAATGAGCAGTTCTTC	CASSVEAGSYNEQFF
-	-	TRBJ1-5	TRBV9	TGTGCCAGCAGCCCGCCTAACAGGGTGAGCAATCAGCCCCAGCATTTT	CASSPPNRVSNQPQHF
-	-	TRBJ2-1	TRBV21-1	TGTGCCAGCAGCGCATTATGGGACAGGGGTATACCCCTACTAGACAATGAGCAGTTCTTC	CASSALWDRGIPLLDNEQFF
TRBD2	-	TRBJ2-3	TRBV30	TGTGCCTGGAGTGTATTGACTAGCGGGGGGCCAAGAGATACGCAGTATTTT	CAWSVLTSGGPRDTQYF
-	once	TRBJ1-1	TRBV2	TGTGCCAGCAGGACAACAGGACTTGAAGCTTTCTTT	CASRTTGLEAFF